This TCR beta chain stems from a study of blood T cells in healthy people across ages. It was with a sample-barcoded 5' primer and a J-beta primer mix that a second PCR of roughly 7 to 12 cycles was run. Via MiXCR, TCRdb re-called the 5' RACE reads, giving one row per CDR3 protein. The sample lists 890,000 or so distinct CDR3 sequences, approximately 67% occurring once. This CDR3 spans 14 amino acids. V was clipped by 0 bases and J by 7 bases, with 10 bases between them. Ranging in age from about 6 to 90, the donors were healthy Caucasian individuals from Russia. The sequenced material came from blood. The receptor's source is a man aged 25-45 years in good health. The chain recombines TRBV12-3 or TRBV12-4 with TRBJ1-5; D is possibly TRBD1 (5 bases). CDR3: CASSLAQGEQPQHF. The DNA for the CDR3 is TGTGCCAGCAGTTTAGCCCAGGGCGAGCAGCCCCAGCATTTT.